The 23 T cell receptor beta chains listed next were all sequenced from one sample in a study of molecular identifiers for immune sequencing clone quantification. Using its own MiXCR run on the PCR reads, TCRdb lists one record per CDR3 protein. The sample lists more than 450,000 distinct CDR3 sequences; roughly 25% were seen once. The material sequenced was naive CD8+ T cells from blood, with Jurkat cell RNA spiked in. Described subset: FACS-sorted CD8+CD4-CCR7+CD45RA+ naive T cells. The receptors originated from a human donor in good health. Some libraries in this study had Jurkat cell RNA spiked in.

The V call is TRBV24-1, the J call TRBJ1-5; no definite D call. Trimming took 4 bases from V and 4 from J, leaving 10 bases between them. The CDR3 loop spans 14 amino acids. CDR1 and CDR2 from the germline V gene are KGHDR and SFDVKD. DNA for the CDR3: TGTGCCACCAGTGAAGCCGGGAAAAATCAGCCCCAGCATTTT. Protein: CATSEAGKNQPQHF.

The gene calls are TRBV30 and TRBJ2-3; 10 bases match TRBD2. V lost 0 bases to trimming and J lost 4 bases; unmatched junction nucleotides: 4. The CDR3 covers 15 residues. The germline V gene encodes CDR1 GTSNPN and CDR2 SVGIG (reference sequence). CDR3 residues: CAWSVLAGLADTQYF. The CDR3 region has the DNA TGTGCCTGGAGTGTACTAGCGGGGCTGGCAGATACGCAGTATTTT.

The chain is built from TRBV27 and TRBJ2-1; a possible D gene is TRBD2 (6 bases). This CDR3 region has 20 residues. Germline assignment: CDR1 MNHEY and CDR2 SMNVEV (reference sequence). Trimming left V 2 bases short and J 2 bases short, with 25 bases between. CDR3 residues: CASSLQTGVGGPGAYNEQFF. DNA for the CDR3: TGTGCCAGCAGTTTACAGACCGGTGTAGGAGGCCCGGGGGCCTACAATGAGCAGTTCTTC.

This clonotype was found many times. V and J are TRBV12-5 and TRBJ1-1; D perhaps matches TRBD1 (6 bases). The CDR3 has 13 residues. V was clipped by 5 bases and J by 6 bases, with 13 bases between them. Germline V gives CDR1 LGHNT, CDR2 FRNRAP. In nucleotides, the CDR3 is TGTGCTAGTGGTATGGACAGCTACGCTGAAGCTTTCTTT. Protein: CASGMDSYAEAFF.

This clonotype was found many times. The chain is built from TRBV7-6 and TRBJ1-1; D unclear. CDR3 size: 13 residues. Per germline, CDR1 SGHVS and CDR2 FNYEAQ. Between the trimmed V and J ends, which lost 6 bases and 6 bases, there was a span of 14 bases. DNA for the CDR3: TGTGCCAGCAGTCTAACACCAAGCGCTGAAGCTTTCTTT. The encoded protein is CASSLTPSAEAFF.

This rearrangement joins TRBV2 to TRBJ2-7, with 7 bases identical to TRBD2. Germline values: CDR1 SNHLY, CDR2 FYNNEI. The CDR3 length is 16 residues. The ends lost 4 bases at V and 0 bases at J; junction bases unmatched: 9. The chain's CDR3 is CASSALGGGHSYEQYF. As DNA, the CDR3 is TGTGCCAGCAGTGCGCTGGGCGGGGGTCACTCCTACGAGCAGTACTTC. Full variable domain (missing parts from reference TRBV2 and TRBJ2-7): EPEVTQTPSHQVTQMGQEVILRCVPISNHLYFYWYRQILGQKVEFLVSFYNNEISEKSEIFDDQFSVERPDGSNFTLKIRSTKLEDSAMYFCASSALGGGHSYEQYFGPGTRLTVT.

This clonotype was seen a few times. J is TRBJ2-1 and V is TRBV29-1; D possibly matches TRBD1 or TRBD2 (5 bases each). V lost 4 bases, J lost 8 bases, and 21 bases lay in between. The CDR3 totals 15 residues. Germline V gives CDR1 SQVTM, CDR2 ANQGSEA. Here the CDR3 reads CSVAGTGLLFYEQFF. The CDR3 bases are TGCAGCGTTGCCGGGACGGGGCTGTTATTCTATGAGCAGTTCTTC.

This clonotype occurred many times. This chain joins TRBV5-1 and TRBJ1-1; the D gene is possibly TRBD1 (5 bases). V gave up 1 base and J gave up 7 bases, with 14 bases separating them. The CDR3 loop spans 14 amino acids. Germline V gene data show CDR1 as SGHRS and CDR2 as YFSETQ. CDR3 DNA: TGCGCCAGCAGCTTGTCTGGGGGTGTTATTGAAGCTTTCTTT. It encodes CASSLSGGVIEAFF.

This clonotype was recorded at least ten times. The rearrangement uses TRBV12-5 and TRBJ2-7, with 7 bases lining up with TRBD2. Germline CDR1 is LGHNT and CDR2 is FRNRAP. The CDR3 sequence is 16 residues long. The trim removed 4 bases at V and 2 bases at J, leaving 11 bases unmatched. CDR3: CASGWTAGAGAYEQYF. CDR3 coding DNA: TGTGCTAGTGGTTGGACGGCGGGCGCGGGAGCCTACGAGCAGTACTTC.

This clonotype was observed many times. This sequence joins TRBV29-1 and TRBJ2-7, with D possibly being TRBD2 (5 bases). The CDR3 sequence is 11 residues long. The germline V gene has CDR1 SQVTM and CDR2 ANQGSEA. Trimming shortened V by 4 bases and J by 7 bases, and 11 bases separated the two germline ends. The CDR3, as DNA: TGCAGCGTTGGGGCGGTAGCGGAGCAGTACTTC. Translation: CSVGAVAEQYF.

For this clonotype: At one boundary the junction diverges from the germline segment, which might be a read error. For the CDR3, the DNA is TGTGCCAGCAGCTTAGGCACTGAAGCTATCTTT. This gives the protein CASSLGTEAIF. The gene calls are TRBV7-2 and TRBJ1-1; D is ambiguous. Germline V gene sequence: CDR1 SGHTA, CDR2 FQGNSA. The CDR3 totals 11 residues.

This clonotype was seen repeatedly, ten times or more. The chain uses TRBV7-9 and TRBJ2-3; weak D call: TRBD1 (5 bases). The germline CDR1 and CDR2 sequences are SEHNR and FQNEAQ (reference sequence). This CDR3 is 13 amino acids long. V lost 4 bases to trimming and J lost 4 bases, with 9 bases between them. CDR3 sequence: CASSSPRADTQYF. In DNA, the CDR3 is TGTGCCAGCAGCTCTCCCAGGGCAGATACGCAGTATTTT.

The table lists this clonotype with a few counts. The chain carries TRBV6-5 and TRBJ2-7, with D unresolved. The CDR3 has 12 residues. Germline CDR1 reads MNHEY; CDR2 reads SVGAGI. The V gene lost 6 bases and the J gene lost 1 base, with 7 bases spanning the gap. The chain's CDR3 is CASRGMSYEQYF. The CDR3 DNA follows: TGTGCCAGCAGAGGGATGTCCTACGAGCAGTACTTC.

This clonotype turned up a few times. This chain connects TRBV20-1 to TRBJ2-6; TRBD1 matches at 7 bases. The CDR3 is made up of 18 amino acids. Germline lookup yields CDR1 DFQATT and CDR2 SNEGSKA (reference sequence). The V segment lost 1 base and the J segment 6 bases; nucleotides outside the gene matches: 15. The CDR3 here is CSARVNGQVPGVANVLTF. In DNA form, the CDR3 reads TGCAGTGCTAGAGTTAACGGACAGGTCCCCGGTGTGGCCAACGTCCTGACTTTC.

The table lists this clonotype with many counts. The genes are TRBV5-1 and TRBJ2-5; D not certain. Per the germline V gene, CDR1 is SGHRS and CDR2 is YFSETQ. This CDR3 spans 14 amino acids. The ends were cut back, 2 bases at V and 2 bases at J, with 10 bases in the middle. In nucleotides, the CDR3 is TGCGCCAGCAGCTTCCGGGTCCCTCAAGAGACCCAGTACTTC. Translating it yields CASSFRVPQETQYF.

This clonotype was seen many times. J is TRBJ1-6 and V is TRBV20-1, with 11 bases that match TRBD1. The CDR3 runs 16 residues. V trimming: 5 bases; J trimming: 8 bases; junction bases outside the gene matches: 11. Germline V gene lookup returns CDR1 DFQATT and CDR2 SNEGSKA (reference sequence). The CDR3 DNA sequence: TGCAGTGCTTCCCGGGACAGGGGGACGTTCGATTCACCCCTCCACTTT. Protein: CSASRDRGTFDSPLHF.

CDR3 bases: TGTGCCAGCAGTCTAGGGGGGTTTAGCGGGGGGCGAGCAGATACGCAGTATTTT. It translates to CASSLGGFSGGRADTQYF. The chain is built from TRBV27 and TRBJ2-3; 10 nucleotides align to TRBD2. The CDR3 covers 18 residues. Germline CDR1 and CDR2: MNHEY and SMNVEV (reference sequence). V lost 5 bases and J lost 4; bases outside the gene matches: 15.

The rearrangement links TRBV20-1 to TRBJ1-3, with no clear D. Trimming pared 3 bases from V and 0 bases from J, leaving 9 bases between. Per germline, CDR1 DFQATT and CDR2 SNEGSKA (reference sequence). The CDR3 has 14 residues. CDR3 loop: CSAREVLSGNTIYF. DNA for the CDR3: TGCAGTGCTAGGGAGGTTCTCTCTGGAAACACCATATATTTT.

The chain employs TRBV5-1 and TRBJ2-7, with a weak D call TRBD2 (6 bases). The V gene's germline CDR1 is SGHRS and CDR2 YFSETQ. The CDR3 covers 15 residues. Between the trimmed V and J ends, which lost 3 bases and 5 bases, there was a span of 18 bases. CDR3 amino acids: CASSWRGRVVDEQYF. The CDR3 DNA reads TGCGCCAGCAGCTGGAGGGGTAGGGTTGTCGACGAGCAGTACTTC.

In its sample, this clonotype was seen many times. The chain carries TRBV3-1 and TRBJ1-6; TRBD1 aligns across 7 bases. The germline gives CDR1 LGHDT, CDR2 YNNKEL (reference sequence). This CDR3 is 15 amino acids long. After removal of 6 bases from V and 8 bases from J, the junction contained 10 bases not matched to a gene. The CDR3 sequence: CASSPRQGVDSPLHF. The CDR3 nucleotides read TGTGCCAGCAGTCCTCGACAGGGAGTGGATTCACCCCTCCACTTT.

This clonotype was seen a handful of times. The chain couples TRBV7-6 to TRBJ2-7; no definite D call. Deletions cut 1 base from V and 5 bases from J, with 12 bases between. Per the germline V gene, CDR1 is SGHVS and CDR2 is FNYEAQ. The CDR3 extends over 14 amino acids. The CDR3 region is CASSLGGERHEQYF. For the CDR3, the DNA is TGTGCCAGCAGCTTAGGAGGCGAACGCCACGAGCAGTACTTC. Together with reference TRBV7-6 and TRBJ2-7, the CDR3 gives the full variable domain: GAGVSQSPRYKVTKRGQDVALRCDPISGHVSLYWYRQALGQGPEFLTYFNYEAQQDKSGLPNDRFSAERPEGSISTLTIQRTEQRDSAMYRCASSLGGERHEQYFGPGTRLTVT.

This clonotype was found a few times. V usage is TRBV27 and J usage is TRBJ2-7, with 8 bases matching TRBD1. The CDR3 contains 15 residues. CDR1 and CDR2 (germline): MNHEY, SMNVEV (reference sequence). The ends lost 6 bases at V and 1 base at J; junction bases unmatched: 8. The CDR3 DNA sequence: TGTGCCAGCAGGCAAACAGGGGGTGGGTCCTACGAGCAGTACTTC. The encoded protein is CASRQTGGGSYEQYF.

The sample holds a few counts of this clonotype. This rearrangement joins TRBV27 to TRBJ2-3; no clear D gene. V shed 3 bases and J shed 6 bases, with 7 bases lying between them. Germline V lookup: CDR1 MNHEY, CDR2 SMNVEV (reference sequence). This CDR3 contains 12 residues. CDR3 DNA: TGTGCCAGCAGTTTCCGTCCCGATACGCAGTATTTT. Amino acid sequence: CASSFRPDTQYF.